This T cell receptor (beta chain) was retrieved from a study of blood T cells in healthy people across ages. Background on the study: There was about one barcoded beta molecule captured by template switching per two T cells.

The germline gives CDR1 SGHRS, CDR2 YFSETQ. Trimming removed 0 bases at V and 5 bases at J, with 12 bases between. This CDR3 contains 14 residues. Using a J-beta primer mix together with a sample-barcoded 5' primer, a second PCR was run for roughly 7 to 11 cycles. TCRdb re-derived calls from the 5' RACE reads in MiXCR, one entry per CDR3 protein. The table includes about 1.1 million distinct CDR3 sequences, around two fifths detected once. The J gene is TRBJ2-7, the V gene TRBV5-1; tentative D call: TRBD1 (6 bases). Sequencing was carried out using blood. The source is a man aged 18-30 years in good health. CDR3 in amino acids: CASSLDRATDEQYF. In nucleotides, the CDR3 is TGCGCCAGCAGCTTGGACAGGGCGACCGACGAGCAGTACTTC.